Listed below are T cell receptor beta chains from one sample, sequenced in a study of T cell repertoires in urothelial bladder cancer. Profiling relied on immunoSEQ multiplex PCR, and the TCRdb table lists in-frame clones only, not all of them. In the table there are around 10,000 clones, approximately 52% of which are singletons. Sequenced material: tumor-infiltrating cells from bladder cancer. The receptors originated from a human donor with urothelial carcinoma. CDR3s include the opening cysteine and the closing phenylalanine or tryptophan. D genes are given only for firm matches. Size values are once, few and many counts, or a class for expanded clones, and some rows have none.

size: NA; D: NA; V: TRBV4-3; J: TRBJ1-4; CDR3: CASSQGGGNEKLFF; DNA: TGCGCCAGCAGCCAAGGTGGAGGGAATGAAAAACTGTTTTTT
size: NA; D: NA; V: TRBV5-1; J: TRBJ2-7; CDR3: CASRARDAYSYEQYF; DNA: TGCGCCAGCAGGGCCCGGGACGCTTACTCCTACGAGCAGTACTTC
size: few; D: NA; V: TRBV6-6; J: TRBJ2-1; CDR3: CASSYLGNYNEQFF; DNA: TGTGCCAGCAGTTACTTGGGGAACTACAATGAGCAGTTCTTC
size: NA; D: NA; V: TRBV9; J: TRBJ1-1; CDR3: CASSALGNTEAFF; DNA: TGTGCCAGCAGCGCCTTAGGGAACACTGAAGCTTTCTTT
size: NA; D: TRBD1; V: TRBV28; J: TRBJ1-4; CDR3: CATYQGAREKLFF; DNA: TGTGCCACCTATCAGGGGGCGCGTGAAAAACTGTTTTTT
size: NA; D: TRBD1; V: TRBV5-6; J: TRBJ2-7; CDR3: CASSLGIRDREHEQYF; DNA: TGTGCCAGCAGCCTAGGAATCCGGGACAGGGAACACGAGCAGTACTTC
size: NA; D: NA; V: TRBV2; J: TRBJ2-7; CDR3: CASSEPVSYEQYF; DNA: TGTGCCAGCAGTGAACCAGTCTCCTACGAGCAGTACTTC
size: NA; D: NA; V: TRBV19; J: TRBJ1-3; CDR3: CASSDIYSGNTIYF; DNA: TGTGCCAGCTCGGACATCTACTCTGGAAACACCATATATTTT
size: NA; D: TRBD2; V: TRBV10-3; J: TRBJ2-3; CDR3: CAISEATSGLDTQYF; DNA: TGTGCCATCAGTGAGGCGACTAGCGGGTTAGATACGCAGTATTTT
size: medium-sized; D: NA; V: TRBV5-8; J: TRBJ1-2; CDR3: CASSLDRPGGYTF; DNA: TGTGCCAGCAGCTTGGACAGGCCGGGCGGCTACACCTTC
size: NA; D: TRBD1; V: TRBV7-8; J: TRBJ1-5; CDR3: CASSLEGQGSQPQHF; DNA: TGTGCCAGCAGCTTAGAGGGACAGGGTAGTCAGCCCCAGCATTTT
size: NA; D: TRBD1; V: TRBV2; J: TRBJ1-1; CDR3: CASSTGVGTEAFF; DNA: TGTGCCAGCAGTACAGGGGTAGGAACTGAAGCTTTCTTT
size: NA; D: TRBD2; V: TRBV5-4; J: TRBJ2-3; CDR3: CASSLDSGGGTQYF; DNA: TGTGCCAGCAGCTTGGATAGCGGGGGTGGTACGCAGTATTTT
size: NA; D: NA; V: TRBV7-9; J: TRBJ1-1; CDR3: CASSLGPWTEAFF; DNA: TGTGCCAGCAGCTTAGGACCGTGGACTGAAGCTTTCTTT
size: NA; D: NA; V: TRBV6-5; J: TRBJ2-4; CDR3: CASSRGENIQYF; DNA: TGTGCCAGCAGTCGGGGAGAAAACATTCAGTACTTC